A single sample is the source of the 14 T cell receptor beta chains below, sequenced in a study of early T cells in non-severe SARS-CoV-2 infection. TCRdb recomputed calls from the 5' RACE reads with MiXCR, one row per CDR3 protein. This table holds 55,000 to 65,000 distinct CDR3 sequences, 9.5% to 14% found once. The specimen sequenced was whole blood. These receptors all come from an adult who was a healthcare worker with PCR-confirmed SARS-CoV-2 infection or an uninfected control (not recorded which).

This clonotype showed up many times. The CDR3 DNA reads as TGCAGTGCTAGGAGCGACTCGGGAAGCTCCTACAATGAGCAGTTCTTC. Encoded protein: CSARSDSGSSYNEQFF. This sequence joins TRBV20-1 and TRBJ2-1; D might be TRBD2 (5 bases). Germline V gene sequence: CDR1 DFQATT, CDR2 SNEGSKA (reference sequence). V lost 3 bases and J 0 bases, leaving 15 bases between the germline ends. There are 16 residues in the CDR3.

This clonotype has at least ten counts. The rearrangement joins TRBV20-1 to TRBJ1-2; the match to TRBD1 covers 10 bases. The CDR3 consists of 14 residues. V was pared by 5 bases and J by 4 bases, with 7 bases of the junction left unmatched. The germline V gene has CDR1 DFQATT and CDR2 SNEGSKA (reference sequence). This CDR3 reads CSAGGQGVVYGYTF. CDR3 nucleotide sequence: TGCAGTGCTGGAGGACAGGGGGTTGTCTATGGCTACACCTTC.

This clonotype was recorded a few times. This chain links TRBV2 with TRBJ2-3, with D possibly called TRBD1 or TRBD2 (6 bases each). CDR3 length: 15 residues. Between the trimmed V and J ends, which lost 1 base and 0 bases, there was a span of 8 bases. In germline, CDR1 is SNHLY, CDR2 FYNNEI. The CDR3 region is CASSEEGGSTDTQYF. The CDR3 DNA sequence: TGTGCCAGCAGTGAAGAGGGGGGCAGCACAGATACGCAGTATTTT.

This clonotype was recorded many times. CDR3 loop: CASSLDLVGWGTDTQYF. The CDR3 bases are TGTGCCAGCAGCTTAGATCTAGTAGGTTGGGGCACAGATACGCAGTATTTT. The rearrangement joins TRBV11-2 to TRBJ2-3; no definite D call. Germline CDR1 and CDR2: SGHAT and FQNNGV. This CDR3 is 17 amino acids long. The ends were cut back, 0 bases at V and 1 base at J, with 14 bases in the middle.

A remark on this clonotype: At one of its ends the junction is not consistent with the germline gene, which may arise from a read error. The chain is built from TRBV7-6 and TRBJ2-5; D is unclear. CDR3 length equals 14 residues. From germline, CDR1 is SGHVS and CDR2 FNYEAQ. The CDR3 here is CVSSLAGGQETQYF. CDR3 DNA sequence: TGTGTCAGCAGCTTAGCTGGCGGCCAAGAGACCCAGTACTTC.

Ten or more counts support this clonotype. The CDR3 protein is CASSLVPSGDYEQYF. CDR3 DNA: TGCGCCAGCAGCTTGGTGCCTAGCGGGGACTACGAGCAGTACTTC. V gene TRBV5-1 combines with J gene TRBJ2-7, with 9 positions matching TRBD2. Trimming cost V 0 bases and J 3 bases; bases outside gene matches: 4. The germline V gene encodes CDR1 SGHRS and CDR2 YFSETQ. This CDR3 is 15 amino acids long.

V is TRBV12-3 or TRBV12-4 and J is TRBJ1-2; a possible D gene is TRBD1 (5 bases). V gave up 5 bases and J gave up 7 bases, with 11 bases separating them. This CDR3 comprises 12 residues. CDR3 sequence reads: CASSLRGGGYTF. For the CDR3, the DNA is TGTGCCAGCAGTCTAAGGGGCGGTGGCTACACCTTC.

This clonotype has at least ten counts. This chain links TRBV12-3 or TRBV12-4 with TRBJ2-6; D might be TRBD1 (6 bases). Trimming removed 6 bases at V and 0 bases at J, with 18 bases between. The CDR3 totals 18 residues. This chain's CDR3 is CASRLTGNSRSGANVLTF. The CDR3 nucleotides read TGTGCCAGCAGGCTCACAGGGAATTCCCGCTCTGGGGCCAACGTCCTGACTTTC.

The V gene is TRBV9, the J gene TRBJ2-7; a possible D gene is TRBD2 (6 bases). The V end lost 0 bases, the J end lost 2 bases, and 9 bases lay between the germline ends. This CDR3 is 14 amino acids long. Germline lookup yields CDR1 SGDLS and CDR2 YYNGEE. CDR3 sequence: CASSVDGTAYEQYF. CDR3 sequence (DNA): TGTGCCAGCAGCGTAGATGGGACTGCCTACGAGCAGTACTTC. The full variable domain, completed using reference TRBV9 and TRBJ2-7, is DSGVTQTPKHLITATGQRVTLRCSPRSGDLSVYWYQQSLDQGLQFLIQYYNGEERAKGNILERFSAQQFPDLHSELNLSSLELGDSALYFCASSVDGTAYEQYFGPGTRLTVT.

This clonotype was picked up many times. The chain employs TRBV19 and TRBJ2-5; 8 bases align to TRBD2. The CDR3 runs 14 residues. Germline CDR1 LNHDA, CDR2 SQIVND (reference sequence). Trimming at V came to 8 bases and at J to 4 bases, leaving 9 bases not matched to a gene. The CDR3: CASGIGGERETQYF. The CDR3, as DNA: TGTGCCAGTGGAATCGGGGGGGAACGAGAGACCCAGTACTTC.

This chain joins TRBV12-3 or TRBV12-4 and TRBJ1-3; 9 nucleotides agree with TRBD1. The CDR3 runs 13 residues. The J segment lost 9 bases and the V segment lost 6 bases, leaving 6 bases of the junction unmatched. The CDR3 is CASSRTGGATIYF. The CDR3, as DNA: TGTGCCAGCAGCCGCACAGGGGGCGCCACCATATATTTT.

This clonotype was seen ten or more times. J is TRBJ1-1 and V is TRBV5-5; maybe TRBD1 (5 bases). The CDR3 is made up of 21 amino acids. In germline, CDR1 is SGHKS, CDR2 YYEKEE (reference sequence). V lost 1 base and J lost 3, with 31 bases in between. CDR3 nucleotide sequence: TGTGCCAGCAGCTTGAGAGATCGGAGTTCTCGACCCTTCGCGGGGGACACTGAAGCTTTCTTT. It yields the protein CASSLRDRSSRPFAGDTEAFF.

This clonotype was picked up many times. This chain links TRBV30 with TRBJ1-4; tentatively, D is TRBD1 (6 bases). Germline CDR1 is GTSNPN and CDR2 is SVGIG (reference sequence). This CDR3 is 14 amino acids long. With 3 bases removed from V and 8 bases from J, the gap between germline ends came to 16 bases. Written as DNA, the CDR3 is TGTGCCTGGAGCAGGCCAGGGGCACGAGAAAAACTGTTTTTT. It specifies CAWSRPGAREKLFF.

The chain uses TRBV20-1 and TRBJ2-7; 12 nucleotides align to TRBD2. The CDR3 is 14 amino acids. From germline, CDR1 is DFQATT and CDR2 SNEGSKA (reference sequence). With V trimmed by 1 base and J by 2 bases, 0 bases remained unmatched. The CDR3 protein is CSARGLAGAYEQYF. In nucleotides, the CDR3 is TGCAGTGCTAGAGGACTAGCGGGGGCCTACGAGCAGTACTTC.